This entry lists 9 T cell receptor beta chains sequenced from one sample in a study of T cell changes during pregnancy in multiple sclerosis. Data came from immunoSEQ multiplex PCR; TCRdb stores just in-frame clones and leaves some out. The sample records approximately 120,000 clones, about 96% being singletons. The material sequenced was peripheral blood, taken after pregnancy. These receptors originate from a female donor with multiple sclerosis, enrolled in a pregnancy study.

This rearrangement joins TRBV4-1 to TRBJ2-1, with TRBD1 matching 9 bases. The germline gives CDR1 MGHRA, CDR2 YSYEKL. With V trimmed by 0 bases and J by 9 bases, 12 bases remained unmatched. The CDR3 extends over 17 amino acids. The CDR3 here is CASSQDPGTGQTIEQFF. For the CDR3, the DNA is TGCGCCAGCAGCCAAGATCCCGGGACAGGGCAGACTATTGAGCAGTTCTTC.

The V gene is TRBV27, the J gene TRBJ2-1; unclear D gene. The CDR3 length is 15 residues. V lost 6 bases, J lost 4 bases, and 16 bases lay in between. CDR1 is MNHEY and CDR2 is SMNVEV in the germline V gene (reference sequence). This chain's CDR3 is CASSPQLRSYNEQFF. DNA for the CDR3: TGTGCCAGCAGCCCTCAACTTAGGAGTTACAATGAGCAGTTCTTC.

The chain recombines TRBV18 with TRBJ1-2, with TRBD1 identical over 7 bases. Germline V gene sequence: CDR1 KGHSH, CDR2 LQKENI. The CDR3 runs to 14 residues. With V trimmed by 1 base and J by 2 bases, 1 base remained unmatched. The CDR3 is CASSPRTGNYGYTF. CDR3 nucleotide sequence: TGTGCCAGCTCACCACGGACAGGAAACTATGGCTACACCTTC.

The gene calls are TRBV6-6 and TRBJ2-1; 10 bases align to TRBD2. The junction had 3 bases not matched to a gene; V was cut back by 4 bases and J by 6 bases. Germline CDR1 and CDR2: MNHNY and SVGAGI (reference sequence). CDR3 length: 14 residues. DNA of the CDR3: TGTGCCAGCAGTTTCTCTAGCGGGAGCAATGAGCAGTTCTTC. Its protein product is CASSFSSGSNEQFF.

This clone has only one observation. This chain uses TRBV5-1 with TRBJ1-2; D is perhaps TRBD1 (6 bases). There are 16 residues in the CDR3. Germline CDR1 is SGHRS and CDR2 is YFSETQ. Trimming stripped 3 bases from V and 3 bases from J, with 18 bases between. The CDR3 nucleotides are TGCGCCAGCAGCTCCCGTCTGACAGGAGACTACTATGGCTACACCTTC. Its protein is CASSSRLTGDYYGYTF.

The V gene is TRBV6-1, the J gene TRBJ2-7; 7 nucleotides align to TRBD2. Unmatched junction bases numbered 3, after V lost 3 bases and J lost 1 base. Germline lookup yields CDR1 MNHNS and CDR2 SASEGT. The length of the CDR3 is 14 residues. CDR3 loop: CASSELAGSYEQYF. Here the CDR3 DNA reads TGTGCCAGCAGTGAGTTAGCGGGTTCCTACGAGCAGTACTTC.

The CDR3 here is CASNNWQGGNGELFF. In DNA form, the CDR3 reads TGTGCCAGCAATAATTGGCAGGGGGGTAACGGGGAGCTGTTTTTT. The chain uses TRBV6-1 and TRBJ2-2; a possible D gene is TRBD1 (7 bases). This CDR3 has 15 residues. Trimming took 7 bases from V and 7 from J, leaving 19 bases between them. Germline V gene lookup returns CDR1 MNHNS and CDR2 SASEGT.

This chain uses TRBV5-4 with TRBJ2-3; 7 bases fit TRBD1. Trimming at V came to 0 bases and at J to 1 base, leaving 2 bases not matched to a gene. The CDR3 has 15 residues. From germline, CDR1 is SGHNT and CDR2 YYREEE (reference sequence). The chain's CDR3 is CASSLAGGGTDTQYF. As DNA, the CDR3 is TGTGCCAGCAGCTTGGCAGGGGGAGGCACAGATACGCAGTATTTT.

This rearrangement joins TRBV7-2 to TRBJ2-7; 10 bases are shared with TRBD2. Germline CDR1 and CDR2: SGHTA and FQGNSA. V shed 6 bases, J shed 1 base, and the junction held 9 bases outside the gene matches. The CDR3 length is 16 residues. The CDR3 DNA reads as TGTGCCAGCAGTCTTAGGGGGACTAGCGTTTCCTACGAGCAGTACTTC. As protein: CASSLRGTSVSYEQYF.